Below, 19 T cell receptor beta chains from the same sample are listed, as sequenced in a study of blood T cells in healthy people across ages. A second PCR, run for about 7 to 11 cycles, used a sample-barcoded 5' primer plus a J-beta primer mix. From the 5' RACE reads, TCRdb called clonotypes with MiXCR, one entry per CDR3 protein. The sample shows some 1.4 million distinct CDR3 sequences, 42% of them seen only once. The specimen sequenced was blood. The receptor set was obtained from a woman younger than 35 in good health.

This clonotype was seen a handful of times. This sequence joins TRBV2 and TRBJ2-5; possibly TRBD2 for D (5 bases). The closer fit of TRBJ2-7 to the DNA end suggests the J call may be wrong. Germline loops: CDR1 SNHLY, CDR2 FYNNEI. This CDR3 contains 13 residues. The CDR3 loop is CASRPRETYEQYF. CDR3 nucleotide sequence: TGTGCCAGCCGGCCGAGGGAGACCTACGAGCAGTACTTC.

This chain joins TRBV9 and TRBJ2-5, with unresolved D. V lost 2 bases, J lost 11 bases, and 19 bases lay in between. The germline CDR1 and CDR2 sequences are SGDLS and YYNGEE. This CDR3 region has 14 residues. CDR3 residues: CASSVGVSYDEQYF. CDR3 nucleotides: TGTGCCAGCAGCGTCGGAGTCTCCTACGATGAGCAGTACTTC.

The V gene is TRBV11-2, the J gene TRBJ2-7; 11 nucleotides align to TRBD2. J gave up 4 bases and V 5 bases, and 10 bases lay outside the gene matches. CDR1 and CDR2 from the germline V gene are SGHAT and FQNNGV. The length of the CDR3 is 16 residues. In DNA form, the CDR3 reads TGTGCCAGCAGCCCCGGGGAGCGGACTAGCGGGTACGAGCAGTACTTC. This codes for CASSPGERTSGYEQYF.

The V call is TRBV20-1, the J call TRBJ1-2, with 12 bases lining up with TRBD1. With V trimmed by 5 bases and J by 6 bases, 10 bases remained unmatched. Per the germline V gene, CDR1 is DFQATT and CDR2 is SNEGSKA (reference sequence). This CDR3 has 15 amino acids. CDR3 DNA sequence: TGCAGTGCTCGAGCCGGGACAGGGGGCTTAGATGGCTACACCTTC. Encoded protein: CSARAGTGGLDGYTF.

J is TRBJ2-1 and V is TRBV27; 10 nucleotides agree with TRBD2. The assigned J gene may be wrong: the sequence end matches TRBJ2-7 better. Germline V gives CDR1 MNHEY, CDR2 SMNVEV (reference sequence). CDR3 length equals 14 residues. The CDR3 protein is CASSLGTSDNEQYF. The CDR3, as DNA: TGTGCCAGCAGTTTGGGGACTAGCGACAATGAGCAGTACTTC.

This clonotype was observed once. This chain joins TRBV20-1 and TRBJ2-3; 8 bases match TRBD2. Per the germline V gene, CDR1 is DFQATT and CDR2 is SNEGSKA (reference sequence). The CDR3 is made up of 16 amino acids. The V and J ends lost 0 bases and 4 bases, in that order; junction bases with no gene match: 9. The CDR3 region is CSARDNVAGMSDTQYF. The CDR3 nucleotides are TGCAGTGCTAGAGATAACGTAGCGGGAATGTCAGATACGCAGTATTTT.

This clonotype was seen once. The CDR3 coding sequence is TGTGCCAGTAGTGAACCGGGGCGGTATGAAAAACTGTTTTTT. Translation gives CASSEPGRYEKLFF. The rearrangement joins TRBV19 to TRBJ1-4, with D possibly matching TRBD1 (5 bases). This CDR3 is 14 amino acids long. CDR1 and CDR2 from the germline V gene are LNHDA and SQIVND (reference sequence). Trimming took off 5 bases at V and 6 bases at J, with 13 bases between the two ends.

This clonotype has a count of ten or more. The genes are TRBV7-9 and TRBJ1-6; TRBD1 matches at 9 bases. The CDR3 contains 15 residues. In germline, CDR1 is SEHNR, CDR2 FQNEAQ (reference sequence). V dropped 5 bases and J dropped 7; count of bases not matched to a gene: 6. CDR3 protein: CASSTWDRDNSPLHF. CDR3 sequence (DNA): TGTGCCAGCAGCACCTGGGACAGGGACAATTCACCCCTCCACTTT.

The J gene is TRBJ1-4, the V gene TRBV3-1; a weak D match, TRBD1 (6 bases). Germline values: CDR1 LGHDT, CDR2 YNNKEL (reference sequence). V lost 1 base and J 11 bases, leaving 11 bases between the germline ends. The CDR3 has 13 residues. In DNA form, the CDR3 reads TGTGCCAGCAGCCAAGCAGGGGCCAGGAAACTGTTTTTT. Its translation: CASSQAGARKLFF.

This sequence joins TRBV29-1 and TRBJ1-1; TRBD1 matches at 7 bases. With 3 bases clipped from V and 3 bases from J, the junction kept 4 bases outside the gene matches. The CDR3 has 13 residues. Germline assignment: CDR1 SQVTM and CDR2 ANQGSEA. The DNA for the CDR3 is TGCAGCGTTGACCGACAGGGACACACTGAAGCTTTCTTT. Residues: CSVDRQGHTEAFF.

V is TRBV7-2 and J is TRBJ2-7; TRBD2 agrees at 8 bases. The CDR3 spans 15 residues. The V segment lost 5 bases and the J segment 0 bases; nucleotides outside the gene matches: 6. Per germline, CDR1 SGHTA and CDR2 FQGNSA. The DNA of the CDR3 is TGTGCCAGCAGCAAACAGCGGGGGAGCTCCTACGAGCAGTACTTC. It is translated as CASSKQRGSSYEQYF.

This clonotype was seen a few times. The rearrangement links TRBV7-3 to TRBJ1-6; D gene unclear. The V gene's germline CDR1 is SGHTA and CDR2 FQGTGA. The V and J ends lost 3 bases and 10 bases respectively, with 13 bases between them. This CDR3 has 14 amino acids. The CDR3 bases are TGTGCCAGCAGCTTTGAAGGTGGTCGGTCACCCCTCCACTTT. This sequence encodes CASSFEGGRSPLHF.

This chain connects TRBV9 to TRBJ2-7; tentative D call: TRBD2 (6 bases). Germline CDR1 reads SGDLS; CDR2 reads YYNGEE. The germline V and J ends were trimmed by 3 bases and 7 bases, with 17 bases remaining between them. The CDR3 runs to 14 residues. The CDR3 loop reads CASSAASVDNEQYF. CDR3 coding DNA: TGTGCCAGCAGCGCGGCTAGCGTAGACAATGAGCAGTACTTC. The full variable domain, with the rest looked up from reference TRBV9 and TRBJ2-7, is DSGVTQTPKHLITATGQRVTLRCSPRSGDLSVYWYQQSLDQGLQFLIQYYNGEERAKGNILERFSAQQFPDLHSELNLSSLELGDSALYFCASSAASVDNEQYFGPGTRLTVT.

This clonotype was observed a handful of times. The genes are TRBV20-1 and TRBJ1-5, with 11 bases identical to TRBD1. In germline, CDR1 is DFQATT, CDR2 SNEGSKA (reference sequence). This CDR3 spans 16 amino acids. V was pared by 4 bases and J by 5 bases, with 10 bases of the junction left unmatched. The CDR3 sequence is CSATQGQGAIYQPQHF. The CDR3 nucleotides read TGCAGTGCTACGCAAGGACAGGGGGCTATCTATCAGCCCCAGCATTTT.

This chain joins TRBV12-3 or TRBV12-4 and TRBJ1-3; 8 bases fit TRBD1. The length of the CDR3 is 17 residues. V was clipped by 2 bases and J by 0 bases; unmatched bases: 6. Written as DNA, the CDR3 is TGTGCCAGCAGTTTACGTACAGGGGGGATCTCTGGAAACACCATATATTTT. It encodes CASSLRTGGISGNTIYF.

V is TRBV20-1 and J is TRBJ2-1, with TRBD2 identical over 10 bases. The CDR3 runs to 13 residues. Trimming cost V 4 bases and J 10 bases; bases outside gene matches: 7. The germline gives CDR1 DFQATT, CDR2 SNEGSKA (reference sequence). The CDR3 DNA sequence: TGCAGTGCTACAAGACTAGCGGGTCAGGAGCAGTTCTTC. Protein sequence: CSATRLAGQEQFF.

CDR3 coding DNA: TGTGCCAGCAGCCAGGTCGGGAGTAGAGACCCCTACGAGCAGTACTTC. It codes for CASSQVGSRDPYEQYF. The chain uses TRBV3-1 and TRBJ2-4; tentative D call: TRBD2 (6 bases). The J call may be mistaken, given a closer DNA end match to TRBJ2-7. Germline CDR1 LGHDT, CDR2 YNNKEL (reference sequence). This CDR3 is built from 16 residues.

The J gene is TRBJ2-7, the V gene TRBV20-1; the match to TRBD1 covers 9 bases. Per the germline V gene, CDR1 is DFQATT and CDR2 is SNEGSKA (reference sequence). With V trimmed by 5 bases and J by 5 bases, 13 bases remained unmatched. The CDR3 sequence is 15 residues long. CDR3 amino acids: CSAHPQDRGVNEQYF. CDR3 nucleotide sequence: TGCAGTGCTCACCCACAGGACAGGGGTGTTAACGAGCAGTACTTC.

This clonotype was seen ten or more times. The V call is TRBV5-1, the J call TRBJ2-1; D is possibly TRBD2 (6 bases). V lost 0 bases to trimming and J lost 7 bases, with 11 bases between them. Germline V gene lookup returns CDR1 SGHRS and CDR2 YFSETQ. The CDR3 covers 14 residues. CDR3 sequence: CASSLGGVVNEQFF. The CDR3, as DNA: TGCGCCAGCAGCTTGGGCGGGGTGGTGAATGAGCAGTTCTTC.